This TCR beta chain was recorded in a study of blood T cell repertoires in COVID-19. Overall study: Donors in the United States, Italy and Spain gave samples during acute or convalescent COVID-19. The cDNA or gDNA used as material had been derived from T cells, B-cell-depleted T cells, or PBMCs.

Germline values: CDR1 MRHNA, CDR2 SNTAGT. The CDR3 consists of 13 residues. V dropped 5 bases and J dropped 9; count of bases not matched to a gene: 6. In the original processing: Estimation of nucleated cell counts relied on the amplification of reference gene primers. Sequencing used immunoSEQ multiplex PCR; TCRdb keeps in-frame clones, though not all of them. V and J calls and clone size are as listed in that table; D and trimming were resolved from the DNA. This table has some 200,000 clones, less than 90% appearing once. The sequenced material came from peripheral blood. This receptor was obtained from an older woman who had recovered from COVID-19. The chain combines TRBV6-4 with TRBJ1-1; the match to TRBD1 covers 10 bases. The CDR3 loop reads CASSPRQGAKAFF. In nucleotides, the CDR3 is TGTGCCAGCAGTCCCAGACAGGGGGCTAAAGCTTTCTTT.